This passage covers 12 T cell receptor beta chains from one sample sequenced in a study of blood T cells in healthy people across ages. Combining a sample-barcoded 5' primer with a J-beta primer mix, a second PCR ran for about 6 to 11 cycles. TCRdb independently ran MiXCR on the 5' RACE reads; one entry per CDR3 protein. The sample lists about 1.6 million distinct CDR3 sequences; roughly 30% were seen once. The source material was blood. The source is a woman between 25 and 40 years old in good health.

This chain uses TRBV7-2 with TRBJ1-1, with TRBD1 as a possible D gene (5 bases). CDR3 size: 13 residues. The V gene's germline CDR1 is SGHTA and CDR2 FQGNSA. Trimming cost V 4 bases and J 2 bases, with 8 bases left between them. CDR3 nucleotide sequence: TGTGCCAGCAGCTGGAGGGGAAACACTGAAGCTTTCTTT. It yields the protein CASSWRGNTEAFF. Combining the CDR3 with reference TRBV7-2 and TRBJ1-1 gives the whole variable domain GAGVSQSPSNKVTEKGKDVELRCDPISGHTALYWYRQSLGQGLEFLIYFQGNSAPDKSGLPSDRFSAERTGGSVSTLTIQRTQQEDSAVYLCASSWRGNTEAFFGQGTRLTVV.

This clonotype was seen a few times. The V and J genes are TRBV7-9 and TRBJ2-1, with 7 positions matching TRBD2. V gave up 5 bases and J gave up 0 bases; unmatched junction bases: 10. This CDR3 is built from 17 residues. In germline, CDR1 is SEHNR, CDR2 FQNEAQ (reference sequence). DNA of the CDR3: TGTGCCAGCAGCCAACATAGCGGGCGAAGCTCCTACAATGAGCAGTTCTTC. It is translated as CASSQHSGRSSYNEQFF.

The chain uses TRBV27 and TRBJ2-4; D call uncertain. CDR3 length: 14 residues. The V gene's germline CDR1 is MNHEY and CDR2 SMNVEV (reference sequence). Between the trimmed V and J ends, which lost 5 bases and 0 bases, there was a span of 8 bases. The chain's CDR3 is CASSQSIAKNIQYF. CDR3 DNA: TGTGCCAGCAGTCAGTCCATAGCCAAAAACATTCAGTACTTC.

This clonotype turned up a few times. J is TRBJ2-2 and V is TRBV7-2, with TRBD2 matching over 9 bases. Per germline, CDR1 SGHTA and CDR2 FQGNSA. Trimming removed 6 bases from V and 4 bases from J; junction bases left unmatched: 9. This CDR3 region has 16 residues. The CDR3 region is CASRPKSGRTTGELFF. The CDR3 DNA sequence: TGTGCCAGCAGACCTAAAAGCGGGAGGACCACCGGGGAGCTGTTTTTT.

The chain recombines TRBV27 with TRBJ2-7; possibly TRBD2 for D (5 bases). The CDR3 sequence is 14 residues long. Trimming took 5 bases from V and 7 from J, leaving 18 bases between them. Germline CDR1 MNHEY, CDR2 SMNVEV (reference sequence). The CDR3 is CASSPGLAPGEQYF. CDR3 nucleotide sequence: TGTGCCAGCAGTCCTGGACTCGCGCCGGGGGAGCAGTACTTC.

The CDR3 DNA follows: TGTGCCAGCAGCTTAGGCCAGACAGGGAATCAGCCCCAGCATTTT. Its protein product is CASSLGQTGNQPQHF. The chain uses TRBV13 and TRBJ1-5, with TRBD1 matching over 7 bases. J lost 4 bases, V lost 0 bases, and 3 bases had no gene match. Germline values: CDR1 PRHDT, CDR2 FYEKMQ (reference sequence). The CDR3 is 15 amino acids.

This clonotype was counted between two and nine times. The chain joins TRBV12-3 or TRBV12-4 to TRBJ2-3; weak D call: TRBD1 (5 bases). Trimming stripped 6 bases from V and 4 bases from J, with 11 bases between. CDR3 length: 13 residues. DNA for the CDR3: TGTGCCAGCAGCCGCTCGACAGCAGATACGCAGTATTTT. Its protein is CASSRSTADTQYF.

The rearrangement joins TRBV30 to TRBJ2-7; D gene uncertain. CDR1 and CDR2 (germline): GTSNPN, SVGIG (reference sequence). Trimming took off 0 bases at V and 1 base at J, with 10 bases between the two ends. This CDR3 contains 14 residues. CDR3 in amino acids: CAWSVFDGSYEQYF. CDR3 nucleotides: TGTGCCTGGAGTGTATTCGACGGTTCCTACGAGCAGTACTTC. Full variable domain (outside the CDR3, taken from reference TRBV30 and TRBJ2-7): SQTIHQWPATLVQPVGSPLSLECTVEGTSNPNLYWYRQAAGRGLQLLFYSVGIGQISSEVPQNLSASRPQDRQFILSSKKLLLSDSGFYLCAWSVFDGSYEQYFGPGTRLTVT.

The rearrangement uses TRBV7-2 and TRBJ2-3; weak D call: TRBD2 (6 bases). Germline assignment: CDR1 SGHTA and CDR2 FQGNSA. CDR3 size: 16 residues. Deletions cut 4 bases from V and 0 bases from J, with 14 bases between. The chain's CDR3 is CASSSRDWFSTDTQYF. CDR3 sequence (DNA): TGTGCCAGCAGCTCGCGGGACTGGTTTAGCACAGATACGCAGTATTTT.

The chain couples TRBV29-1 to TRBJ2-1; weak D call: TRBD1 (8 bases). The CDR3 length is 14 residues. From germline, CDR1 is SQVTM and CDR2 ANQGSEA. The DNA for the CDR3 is TGCAGTACACAGGGGGGGGGATCTTACAATGAGCAGTTCTTC. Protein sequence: CSTQGGGSYNEQFF.

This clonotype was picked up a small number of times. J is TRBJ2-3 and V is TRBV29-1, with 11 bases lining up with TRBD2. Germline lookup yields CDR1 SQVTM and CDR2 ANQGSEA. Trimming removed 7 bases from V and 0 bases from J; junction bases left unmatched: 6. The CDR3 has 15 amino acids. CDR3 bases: TGCAGCGCCCAGGGACTAGCGGAGAGCACAGATACGCAGTATTTT. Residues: CSAQGLAESTDTQYF.

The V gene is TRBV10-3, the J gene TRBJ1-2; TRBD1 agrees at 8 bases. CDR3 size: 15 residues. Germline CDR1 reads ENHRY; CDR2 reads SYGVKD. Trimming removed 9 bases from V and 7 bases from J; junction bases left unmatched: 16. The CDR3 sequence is CAIPRGQGSIAGYTF. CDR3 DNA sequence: TGTGCCATACCCAGGGGGCAGGGCTCCATTGCTGGCTACACCTTC.